These T cell receptor beta chains were read from a single sample in a study of T-cell memory formation after mild COVID-19. Each CDR3 protein is one row after TCRdb ran MiXCR on the 5' RACE reads. Seen here are hundreds of thousands of distinct CDR3 sequences, about 19% observed once, and the top ten hold about 8.1%. Sequencing was performed on PBMCs or a T cell subset sorted from them (not recorded which). These receptors were collected from an adult woman who had mild COVID-19 (a few samples of this study predate the infection). Cell type and time point are not known. Both conserved end residues are part of each CDR3. D genes are given only for firm matches. Some rows have no size entry. The others give once, few or many, or a class for an expanded clone.

abundance	d_gene	v_gene	j_gene	len	CDR3aa	CDR3nt
few	NA	TRBV11-2	TRBJ2-1	16	CASSLGGLATINEQFF	TGTGCCAGCAGCTTAGGCGGTCTAGCGACGATTAATGAGCAGTTCTTC
few	NA	TRBV20-1	TRBJ1-2	13	CSARGTVDYGYTF	TGCAGTGCTAGGGGGACGGTAGACTATGGCTACACCTTC
NA	NA	TRBV4-2	TRBJ1-1	13	CASSQERTGKAFF	TGTGCCAGCAGCCAAGAGAGGACGGGGAAAGCTTTCTTT
NA	NA	TRBV7-6	TRBJ2-3	15	CASKKAGTGTDTQYF	TGTGCCAGCAAGAAGGCCGGGACCGGGACAGATACGCAGTATTTT
NA	NA	TRBV12-3/TRBV12-4	TRBJ1-1	18	CASSLTPLIYSKTVEAFF	TGTGCCAGCAGTTTGACCCCCCTGATCTACAGTAAAACCGTTGAAGCTTTCTTT
NA	NA	TRBV6-1	TRBJ1-6	13	CASSEGLNSPLHF	TGTGCCAGCAGTGAAGGACTAAATTCACCCCTCCACTTT
few	NA	TRBV7-6	TRBJ2-3	15	CASSLLFSIGDTQYF	TGTGCCAGCAGCTTATTATTCTCAATAGGAGATACGCAGTATTTT
NA	NA	TRBV19	TRBJ2-7	15	CASSIVGGEGSEQYF	TGTGCCAGTAGTATTGTCGGGGGCGAAGGAAGCGAGCAGTACTTC
NA	NA	TRBV7-8	TRBJ1-4	16	CASSANTAGANEKLFF	TGTGCCAGCAGCGCTAACACAGCGGGCGCTAATGAAAAACTGTTTTTT
many	NA	TRBV29-1	TRBJ1-5	18	CSVPRPTPADRRNQPQHF	TGCAGCGTCCCCCGTCCCACCCCCGCGGACAGACGCAATCAGCCCCAGCATTTT
many	TRBD1	TRBV27	TRBJ2-1	15	CASSLSQGAYNEQFF	TGTGCCAGCAGTTTAAGCCAGGGGGCCTACAATGAGCAGTTCTTC
few	NA	TRBV7-9	TRBJ2-4	10	CASSPDIQYF	TGTGCCAGCAGCCCCGACATTCAGTACTTC
few	NA	TRBV13	TRBJ2-1	11	CASSLRHEQFF	TGTGCCAGCAGCCTTAGACATGAGCAGTTCTTC
NA	NA	TRBV9	TRBJ1-1	14	CASSPWTDPTEAFF	TGTGCCAGCAGCCCCTGGACAGACCCCACTGAAGCTTTCTTT
many	TRBD2	TRBV19	TRBJ2-3	16	CASSKLAGAREDTQYF	TGTGCCAGTAGTAAACTAGCGGGGGCCCGGGAAGATACGCAGTATTTT
few	NA	TRBV13	TRBJ2-3	16	CASSYSGRIFTDTQYF	TGTGCCAGCAGCTACTCCGGCCGGATATTCACAGATACGCAGTATTTT
NA	TRBD2	TRBV7-2	TRBJ2-1	15	CASSFQAGGGNEQFF	TGTGCCAGCAGCTTTCAAGCGGGGGGAGGCAATGAGCAGTTCTTC
NA	TRBD1	TRBV7-2	TRBJ1-5	15	CASSLDRGRNQPQHF	TGTGCCAGCAGCTTAGACAGGGGGCGAAATCAGCCCCAGCATTTT
NA	NA	TRBV6-5	TRBJ2-1	14	CASSFSGGWNEQFF	TGTGCCAGCAGTTTTAGTGGGGGTTGGAATGAGCAGTTCTTC
many	TRBD1	TRBV25-1	TRBJ1-3	15	CASSDPTGTGNTIYF	TGTGCCAGCAGTGACCCGACAGGGACTGGAAACACCATATATTTT
NA	TRBD1	TRBV30	TRBJ1-3	11	CTGQGANTIYF	TGTACAGGACAGGGGGCGAACACCATATATTTT
NA	TRBD2	TRBV19	TRBJ2-1	15	CASRKGLAGVGEQFF	TGTGCCAGTAGGAAGGGACTAGCGGGAGTCGGTGAGCAGTTCTTC
NA	NA	TRBV5-1	TRBJ2-3	14	CASSSLSGTDTQYF	TGCGCCAGCAGTAGTTTGAGCGGCACAGATACGCAGTATTTT
few	NA	TRBV4-1	TRBJ1-1	16	CASSLTFGAVGTEAFF	TGCGCCAGCAGCCTGACCTTCGGGGCGGTGGGCACTGAAGCTTTCTTT
few	TRBD1	TRBV6-4	TRBJ2-3	14	CASSQGGDRGAQYF	TGTGCCAGCAGCCAGGGCGGGGACAGGGGAGCGCAGTATTTT
NA	TRBD1	TRBV5-1	TRBJ1-1	14	CASSRGQGAAEAFF	TGCGCCAGCAGCCGTGGACAGGGGGCTGCTGAAGCTTTCTTT
NA	NA	TRBV3-1	TRBJ2-7	12	CASSQGDRKQYF	TGTGCCAGCAGCCAAGGCGACAGGAAGCAGTACTTC
NA	NA	TRBV2	TRBJ2-6	16	CASSEVGLSGANVLTF	TGTGCCAGCAGTGAAGTAGGCCTCTCTGGGGCCAACGTCCTGACTTTC
many	NA	TRBV11-2	TRBJ2-1	11	CASSLSGEQFF	TGTGCCAGCAGCTTAAGCGGGGAGCAGTTCTTC
NA	TRBD1	TRBV20-1	TRBJ1-6	14	CSAPPGQGFSPLHF	TGCAGTGCTCCTCCGGGACAGGGTTTCTCACCCCTCCACTTT
NA	NA	TRBV24-1	TRBJ1-1	13	CATSDFERGEAFF	TGTGCCACCAGTGATTTCGAGAGGGGGGAAGCTTTCTTT
NA	TRBD1	TRBV7-9	TRBJ1-6	12	CASRQGSSPLHF	TGTGCCAGCAGACAGGGGAGTTCACCCCTCCACTTT
many	NA	TRBV5-4	TRBJ1-2	14	CASSLVGGAYGYTF	TGTGCCAGCAGCTTGGTGGGCGGAGCCTATGGCTACACCTTC
many	TRBD2	TRBV20-1	TRBJ2-3	14	CSARTSGSTDTQYF	TGCAGTGCTAGGACTAGCGGGAGCACAGATACGCAGTATTTT
NA	NA	TRBV18	TRBJ1-5	16	CASSPPGAGGNQPQHF	TGTGCCAGCTCACCACCGGGGGCAGGGGGCAATCAGCCCCAGCATTTT
NA	TRBD2	TRBV20-1	TRBJ2-1	16	CSAPSSGSWAEHEQFF	TGCAGTGCCCCTTCTAGCGGGAGTTGGGCTGAGCATGAGCAGTTCTTC
few	NA	TRBV7-3	TRBJ1-1	13	CASSRGINTEAFF	TGTGCCAGCAGCCGGGGTATCAACACTGAAGCTTTCTTT
many	TRBD1	TRBV6-1	TRBJ1-6	19	CASSRRRGSSGTGDSPLHF	TGTGCCAGCAGCCGCCGAAGGGGTTCCTCCGGGACAGGAGATTCACCCCTCCACTTT
many	NA	TRBV7-8	TRBJ2-1	13	CASSLARDNEQFF	TGTGCCAGCAGCTTAGCGAGGGACAATGAGCAGTTCTTC
NA	NA	TRBV4-3	TRBJ1-5	17	CASSQDVGGAAYQPQHF	TGCGCCAGCAGCCAAGATGTAGGAGGGGCGGCATATCAGCCCCAGCATTTT
few	TRBD1	TRBV24-1	TRBJ2-3	15	CATARTGLSTDTQYF	TGTGCCACCGCCCGGACAGGGTTAAGCACAGATACGCAGTATTTT
NA	NA	TRBV11-2	TRBJ1-1	14	CASSSGDGRREAFF	TGTGCCAGCAGCTCAGGGGACGGTCGCCGTGAAGCTTTCTTT
NA	NA	TRBV3-1	TRBJ2-3	15	CASSPGRTGTDTQYF	TGTGCCAGCAGCCCGGGGCGTACGGGCACAGATACGCAGTATTTT
many	NA	TRBV12-3/TRBV12-4	TRBJ1-5	13	CASSFKSGQPQHF	TGTGCCAGCAGTTTTAAGAGTGGCCAGCCCCAGCATTTT
NA	NA	TRBV25-1	TRBJ2-7	15	CASSEFRGVTYEQYF	TGTGCCAGCAGTGAATTCAGGGGGGTAACCTACGAGCAGTACTTC
NA	TRBD1	TRBV19	TRBJ1-2	17	CASSISSKTGGGYGYTF	TGTGCCAGTAGTATATCTTCTAAGACAGGGGGCGGCTATGGCTACACCTTC
few	TRBD2	TRBV9	TRBJ2-2	14	CASSATSDTGELFF	TGTGCCAGCAGCGCGACTAGCGACACCGGGGAGCTGTTTTTT
NA	TRBD1	TRBV4-2	TRBJ1-6	15	CASSPRDRGDSPLHF	TGTGCCAGCAGCCCCAGGGACAGGGGTGATTCACCCCTCCACTTT
many	TRBD1	TRBV11-2	TRBJ2-4	17	CASSLGQGALAKNIQYF	TGTGCCAGCAGCTTAGGACAGGGGGCTCTAGCCAAAAACATTCAGTACTTC
NA	TRBD1	TRBV19	TRBJ2-7	16	CASSPGQGESSYEQYF	TGTGCCAGTAGTCCCGGACAGGGCGAGAGCTCCTACGAGCAGTACTTC
NA	NA	TRBV7-9	TRBJ1-1	14	CASTVGQGRAEAFF	TGTGCCAGCACCGTCGGCCAGGGTAGGGCTGAAGCTTTCTTT
many	TRBD1	TRBV14	TRBJ2-7	15	CASSQLLTGAYEQYF	TGTGCCAGCAGCCAATTGCTGACAGGGGCCTACGAGCAGTACTTC
few	TRBD1	TRBV30	TRBJ1-5	13	CAWSNRGRKPQHF	TGTGCCTGGAGTAACAGGGGGCGTAAGCCCCAGCATTTT
NA	NA	TRBV12-3/TRBV12-4	TRBJ1-5	15	CASSLGGAINQPQHF	TGTGCCAGCAGTTTAGGGGGGGCTATCAATCAGCCCCAGCATTTT
few	NA	TRBV12-3/TRBV12-4	TRBJ2-7	14	CASSLENSENEQYF	TGTGCCAGCAGTTTAGAGAATTCGGAAAACGAGCAGTACTTC
many	NA	TRBV5-1	TRBJ1-1	14	CASSFGGAGTEAFF	TGCGCCAGCAGCTTTGGGGGGGCTGGGACTGAAGCTTTCTTT
many	NA	TRBV4-3	TRBJ2-7	13	CASSQEVGYEQYF	TGCGCCAGCAGCCAAGAAGTGGGCTACGAGCAGTACTTC
few	NA	TRBV5-1	TRBJ2-7	13	CASRDASSYEQYF	TGCGCCAGCCGGGACGCGAGCTCCTACGAGCAGTACTTC
NA	NA	TRBV29-1	TRBJ2-7	12	CSVEVGAYEQYF	TGCAGCGTTGAGGTCGGGGCCTACGAGCAGTACTTC